Here is one T cell receptor (beta chain) with its context. This sample was taken from a study of cytomegalovirus exposure and HLA in healthy donors. PCR employed 60 Vbeta and 13 Jbeta primers. TCRdb's table, derived via immunoSEQ multiplex PCR, lists solely in-frame clones and lacks some. Of about 130,000 clones detected, around 78% appear once; the ten largest clones hold around 2%. Unmatched junction bases numbered 2, after V lost 5 bases and J lost 6 bases. The germline V gene has CDR1 MDHEN and CDR2 SYDVKM. The CDR3 consists of 12 residues. Healthy bone marrow donors formed the donor group. The receptor's source is a woman in her 50s in good health and CMV-seronegative. V and J are TRBV28 and TRBJ1-2; 8 nucleotides match TRBD1. Specimen: PBMCs. The chain's CDR3 is CASSEQGDGYTF. CDR3 coding DNA: TGTGCCAGCAGTGAACAGGGGGATGGCTACACCTTC.